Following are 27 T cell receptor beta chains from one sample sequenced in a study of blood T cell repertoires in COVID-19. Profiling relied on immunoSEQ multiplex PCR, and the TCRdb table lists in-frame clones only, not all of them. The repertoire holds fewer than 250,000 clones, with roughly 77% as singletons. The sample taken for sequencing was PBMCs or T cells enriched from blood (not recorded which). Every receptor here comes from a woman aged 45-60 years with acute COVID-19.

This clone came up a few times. CDR3 in amino acids: CASSPSLIGVFFF. CDR3 nucleotides: TGTGCCAGTAGTCCCTCTCTGATCGGTGTCTTCTTCTTT. This chain links TRBV19 with TRBJ1-1; D is unresolved. The germline gives CDR1 LNHDA, CDR2 SQIVND (reference sequence). V was pared by 5 bases and J by 14 bases, with 21 bases between. This CDR3 comprises 13 residues.

The CDR3 spells CASTPTNGANVLTF. The CDR3 DNA reads as TGTGCCAGCACCCCCACAAATGGGGCCAACGTCCTGACTTTC. This chain uses TRBV28 with TRBJ2-6, with unresolved D. In germline, CDR1 is MDHEN, CDR2 SYDVKM. CDR3 size: 14 residues. V was trimmed by 7 bases and J by 3 bases, leaving 10 bases between them. Drawing the rest from reference TRBV28 and TRBJ2-6, the complete variable domain is DVKVTQSSRYLVKRTGEKVFLECVQDMDHENMFWYRQDPGLGLRLIYFSYDVKMKEKGDIPEGYSVSREKKERFSLILESASTNQTSMYLCASTPTNGANVLTFGAGSRLTVL.

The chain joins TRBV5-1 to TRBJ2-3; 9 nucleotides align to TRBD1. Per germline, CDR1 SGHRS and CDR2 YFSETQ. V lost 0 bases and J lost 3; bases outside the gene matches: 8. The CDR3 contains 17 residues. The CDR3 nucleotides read TGCGCCAGCAGCTTGGGGGGACAGGGCGGAAGGACAGATACGCAGTATTTT. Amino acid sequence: CASSLGGQGGRTDTQYF.

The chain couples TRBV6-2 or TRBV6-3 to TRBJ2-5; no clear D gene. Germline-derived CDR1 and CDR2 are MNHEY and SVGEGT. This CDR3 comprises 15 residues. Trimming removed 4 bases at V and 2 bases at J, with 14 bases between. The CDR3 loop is CASSSRHPIQETQYF. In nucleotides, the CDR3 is TGTGCCAGCAGTTCAAGACACCCTATTCAAGAGACCCAGTACTTC.

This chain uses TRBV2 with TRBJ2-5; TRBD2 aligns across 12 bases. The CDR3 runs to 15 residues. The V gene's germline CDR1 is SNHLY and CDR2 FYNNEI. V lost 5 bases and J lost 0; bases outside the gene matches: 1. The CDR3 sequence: CASSRTSGNQETQYF. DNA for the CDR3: TGTGCCAGCAGTAGGACTAGCGGGAACCAAGAGACCCAGTACTTC.

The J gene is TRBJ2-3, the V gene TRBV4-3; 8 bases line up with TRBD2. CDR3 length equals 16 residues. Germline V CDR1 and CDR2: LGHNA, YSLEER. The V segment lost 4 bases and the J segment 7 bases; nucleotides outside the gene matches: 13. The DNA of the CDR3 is TGCGCCAGCAGCCCTAACCCCGGGACTAGTATTTATACGCAGTATTTT. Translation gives CASSPNPGTSIYTQYF.

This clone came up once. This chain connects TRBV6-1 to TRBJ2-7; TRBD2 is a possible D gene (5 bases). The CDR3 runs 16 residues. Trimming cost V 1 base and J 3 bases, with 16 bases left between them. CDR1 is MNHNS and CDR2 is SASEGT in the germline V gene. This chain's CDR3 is CASSEGSVRGYYEQYV. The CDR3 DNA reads TGTGCCAGCAGTGAAGGTTCCGTAAGAGGGTACTACGAGCAGTACGTC.

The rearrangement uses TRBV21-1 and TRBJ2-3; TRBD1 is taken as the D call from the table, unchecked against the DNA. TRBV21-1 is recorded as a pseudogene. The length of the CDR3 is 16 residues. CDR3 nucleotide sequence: TGTGCCAGCAGCAAAAAACAGGGACCTCACACAGATACGCAGTATTTT. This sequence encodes CASSKKQGPHTDTQYF.

The CDR3: CASSPRDDREQYV. CDR3 in DNA: TGTGCCAGCAGCCCACGGGACGACAGGGAGCAGTACGTC. This chain connects TRBV5-5 to TRBJ2-7; a possible D gene is TRBD1 (6 bases). Trimming removed 4 bases at V and 7 bases at J, with 15 bases between. The CDR3 sequence is 13 residues long. The germline V gene encodes CDR1 SGHKS and CDR2 YYEKEE (reference sequence).

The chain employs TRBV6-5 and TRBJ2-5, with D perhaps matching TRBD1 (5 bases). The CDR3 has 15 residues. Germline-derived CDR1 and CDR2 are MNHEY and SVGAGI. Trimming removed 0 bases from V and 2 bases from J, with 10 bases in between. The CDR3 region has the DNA TGTGCCAGCAGTTACTCCTCCAACAGGCAAGAGACCCAGTACTTC. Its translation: CASSYSSNRQETQYF.

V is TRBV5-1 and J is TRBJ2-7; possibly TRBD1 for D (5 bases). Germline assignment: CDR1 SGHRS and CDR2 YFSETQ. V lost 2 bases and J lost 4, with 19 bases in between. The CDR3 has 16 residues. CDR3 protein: CASSFTRYRQCYEQYV. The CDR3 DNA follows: TGCGCCAGCAGCTTCACCCGGTACAGGCAATGTTACGAGCAGTACGTC.

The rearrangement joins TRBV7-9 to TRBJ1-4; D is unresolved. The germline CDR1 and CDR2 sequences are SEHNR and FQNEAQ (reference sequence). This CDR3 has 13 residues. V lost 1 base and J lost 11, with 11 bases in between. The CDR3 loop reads CASSLDGREKLFF. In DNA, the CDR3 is TGTGCCAGCAGCTTAGATGGGAGGGAGAAACTGTTTTTT.

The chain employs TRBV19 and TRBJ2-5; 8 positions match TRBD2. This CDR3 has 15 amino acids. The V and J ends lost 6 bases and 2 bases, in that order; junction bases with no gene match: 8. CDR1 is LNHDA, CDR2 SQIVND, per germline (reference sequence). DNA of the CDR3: TGTGCCAGTAGGACGGCGGGGGGCCCTCAAGAGACCCAGTACTTC. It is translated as CASRTAGGPQETQYF.

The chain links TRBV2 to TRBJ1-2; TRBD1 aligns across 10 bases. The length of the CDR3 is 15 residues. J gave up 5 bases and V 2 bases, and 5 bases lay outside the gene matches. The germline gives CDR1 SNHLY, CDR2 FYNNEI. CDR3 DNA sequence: TGTGCCAGCAGTGAAAAGGGACAGGGGAAATATGGCTACACCTTC. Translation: CASSEKGQGKYGYTF.

The chain's CDR3 is CASIGTGGYEQYV. DNA of the CDR3: TGTGCCAGCATTGGGACAGGGGGATACGAGCAGTACGTC. The rearrangement joins TRBV27 to TRBJ2-7; 11 positions agree with TRBD1. V was pared by 7 bases and J by 4 bases, with 3 bases of the junction left unmatched. Germline-derived CDR1 and CDR2 are MNHEY and SMNVEV (reference sequence). The CDR3 spans 13 residues.

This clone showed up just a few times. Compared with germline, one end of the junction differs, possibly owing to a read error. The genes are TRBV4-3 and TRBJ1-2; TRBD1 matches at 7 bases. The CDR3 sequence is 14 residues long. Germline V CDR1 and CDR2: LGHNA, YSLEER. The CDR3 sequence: CASSKEQGVNGYTF. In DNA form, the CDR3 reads TGCGCCAGCAGCAAAGAGCAGGGGGTAAATGGCTACACCTTC.

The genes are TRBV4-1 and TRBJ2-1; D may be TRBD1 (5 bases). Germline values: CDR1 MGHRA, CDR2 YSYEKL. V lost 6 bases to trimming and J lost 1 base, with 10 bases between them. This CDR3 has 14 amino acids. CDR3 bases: TGCGCCAGCAGACTCGCAGGGTCCTACAATGAGCAGTTCTTC. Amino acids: CASRLAGSYNEQFF.

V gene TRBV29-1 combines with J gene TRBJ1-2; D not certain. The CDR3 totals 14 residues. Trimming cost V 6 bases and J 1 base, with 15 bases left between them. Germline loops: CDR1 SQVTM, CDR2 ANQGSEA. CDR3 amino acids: CSVPPGANNYGYTF. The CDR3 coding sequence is TGCAGCGTCCCACCGGGAGCCAATAACTATGGCTACACCTTC.

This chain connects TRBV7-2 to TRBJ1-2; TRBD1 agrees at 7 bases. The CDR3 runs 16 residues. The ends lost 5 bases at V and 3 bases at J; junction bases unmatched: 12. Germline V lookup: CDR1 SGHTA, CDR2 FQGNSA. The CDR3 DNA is TGTGCCAGCAGCCAATGGGACACAGGGGCCCACTATGGCTACACCTTC. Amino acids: CASSQWDTGAHYGYTF.

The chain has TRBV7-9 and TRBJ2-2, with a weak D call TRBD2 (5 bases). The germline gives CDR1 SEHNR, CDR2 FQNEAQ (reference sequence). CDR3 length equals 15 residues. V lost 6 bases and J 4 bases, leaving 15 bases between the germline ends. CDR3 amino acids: CASSLTTLSTGELFF. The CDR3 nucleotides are TGTGCCAGCAGTCTGACTACGCTCAGCACCGGGGAGCTGTTTTTT.

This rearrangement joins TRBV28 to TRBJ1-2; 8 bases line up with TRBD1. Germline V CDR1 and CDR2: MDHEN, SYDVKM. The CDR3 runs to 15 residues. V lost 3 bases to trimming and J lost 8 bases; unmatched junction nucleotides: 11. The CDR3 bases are TGTGCCAGCAGTTTTCGGGTCCCGGGACAGGAAGGCTACACCTTC. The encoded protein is CASSFRVPGQEGYTF.

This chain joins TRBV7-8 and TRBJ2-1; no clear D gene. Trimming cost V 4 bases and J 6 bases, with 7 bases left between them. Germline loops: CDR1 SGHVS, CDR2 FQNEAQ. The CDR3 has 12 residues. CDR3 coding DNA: TGTGCCAGCAGCTCATTTTCCAATGAGCAGTTCTTC. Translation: CASSSFSNEQFF.

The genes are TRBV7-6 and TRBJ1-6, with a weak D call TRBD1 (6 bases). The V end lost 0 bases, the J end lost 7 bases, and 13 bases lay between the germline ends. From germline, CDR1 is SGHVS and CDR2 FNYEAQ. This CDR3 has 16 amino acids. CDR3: CASSLAGTWGNSPLHF. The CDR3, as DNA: TGTGCCAGCAGCTTAGCGGGGACATGGGGGAATTCACCCCTCCACTTT. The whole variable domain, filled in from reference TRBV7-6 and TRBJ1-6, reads GAGVSQSPRYKVTKRGQDVALRCDPISGHVSLYWYRQALGQGPEFLTYFNYEAQQDKSGLPNDRFSAERPEGSISTLTIQRTEQRDSAMYRCASSLAGTWGNSPLHFGNGTRLTVT.

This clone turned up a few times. The CDR3 DNA follows: TGTGCCAGCAGCCAAGTATGGCCTAGCGGCACAGATACGCAGTATTTT. This codes for CASSQVWPSGTDTQYF. J is TRBJ2-3 and V is TRBV14; D is perhaps TRBD2 (6 bases). Germline-derived CDR1 and CDR2 are SGHDN and FVKESK. This CDR3 region has 16 residues. The V end was cut by 1 base, the J end by 1 base, with 12 bases between.

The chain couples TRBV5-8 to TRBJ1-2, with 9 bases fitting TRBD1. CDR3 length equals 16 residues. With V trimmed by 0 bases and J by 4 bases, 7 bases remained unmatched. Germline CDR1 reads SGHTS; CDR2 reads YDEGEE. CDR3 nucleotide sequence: TGTGCCAGCAGCTTGGCGGACAGGGGCTCGCTCTATGGCTACACCTTC. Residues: CASSLADRGSLYGYTF.

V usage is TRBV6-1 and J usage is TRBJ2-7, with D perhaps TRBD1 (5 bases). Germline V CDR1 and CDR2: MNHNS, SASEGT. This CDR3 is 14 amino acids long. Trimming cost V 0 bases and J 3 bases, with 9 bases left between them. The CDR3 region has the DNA TGTGCCAGCAGTGAAGCCAGGGTAGGCTACGAGCAGTACGTC. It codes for CASSEARVGYEQYV.

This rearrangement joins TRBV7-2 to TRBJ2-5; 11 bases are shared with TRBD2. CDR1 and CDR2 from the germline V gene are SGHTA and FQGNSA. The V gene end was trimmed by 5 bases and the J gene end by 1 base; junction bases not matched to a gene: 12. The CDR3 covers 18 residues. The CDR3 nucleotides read TGTGCCAGCAGCCCGCCCTGGTCTAGCGGGGGGTTCCAAGAGACCCAGTACTTC. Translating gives CASSPPWSSGGFQETQYF.